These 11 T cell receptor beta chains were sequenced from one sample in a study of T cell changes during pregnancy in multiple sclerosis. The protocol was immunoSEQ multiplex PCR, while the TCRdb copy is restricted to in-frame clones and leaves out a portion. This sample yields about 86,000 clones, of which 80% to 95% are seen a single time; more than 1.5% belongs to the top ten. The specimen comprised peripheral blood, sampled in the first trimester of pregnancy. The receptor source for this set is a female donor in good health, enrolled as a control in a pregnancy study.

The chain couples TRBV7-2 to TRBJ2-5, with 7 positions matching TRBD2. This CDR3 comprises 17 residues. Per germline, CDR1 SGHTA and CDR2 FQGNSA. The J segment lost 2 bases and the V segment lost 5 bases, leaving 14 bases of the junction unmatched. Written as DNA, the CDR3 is TGTGCCAGCAGCCCCAAGTTCAGCGGGACGTATCAAGAGACCCAGTACTTC. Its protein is CASSPKFSGTYQETQYF.

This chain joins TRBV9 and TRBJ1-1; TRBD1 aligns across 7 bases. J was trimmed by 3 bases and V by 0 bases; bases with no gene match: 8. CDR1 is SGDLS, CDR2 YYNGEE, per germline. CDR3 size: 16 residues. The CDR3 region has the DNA TGTGCCAGCAGCGTAGAGGGGGCGCCTTGGGACACTGAAGCTTTCTTT. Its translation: CASSVEGAPWDTEAFF.

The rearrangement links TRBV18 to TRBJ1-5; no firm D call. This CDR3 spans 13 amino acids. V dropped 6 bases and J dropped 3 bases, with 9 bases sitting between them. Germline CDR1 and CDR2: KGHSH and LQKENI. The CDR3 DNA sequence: TGTGCCAGCTCTTCCGGTCTCAATCAGCCCCAGCATTTT. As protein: CASSSGLNQPQHF.

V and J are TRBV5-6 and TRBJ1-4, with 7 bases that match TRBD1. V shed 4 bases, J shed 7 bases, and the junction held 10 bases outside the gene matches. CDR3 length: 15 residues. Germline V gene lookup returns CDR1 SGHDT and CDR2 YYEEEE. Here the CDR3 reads CASSRQDRAAEKLFF. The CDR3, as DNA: TGTGCCAGCAGCCGTCAAGACAGGGCTGCTGAAAAACTGTTTTTT.

CDR3 in amino acids: CASRSGPGEGNTEAFF. CDR3 bases: TGTGCCAGCAGATCCGGGCCCGGGGAGGGAAACACTGAAGCTTTCTTT. The chain uses TRBV2 and TRBJ1-1, with unresolved D. V was shortened by 6 bases and J by 2 bases, with 19 bases between the two germline ends. Germline V gives CDR1 SNHLY, CDR2 FYNNEI. The length of the CDR3 is 16 residues.

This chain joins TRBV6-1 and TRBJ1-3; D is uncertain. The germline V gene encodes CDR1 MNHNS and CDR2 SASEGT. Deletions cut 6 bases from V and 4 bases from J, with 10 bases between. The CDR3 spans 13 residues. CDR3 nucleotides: TGTGCCAGCAGATTGTTATCCGGAAACACCATATATTTT. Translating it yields CASRLLSGNTIYF.

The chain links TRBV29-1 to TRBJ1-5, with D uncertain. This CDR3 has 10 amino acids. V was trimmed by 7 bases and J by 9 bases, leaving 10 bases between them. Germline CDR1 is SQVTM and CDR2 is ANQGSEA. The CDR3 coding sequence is TGCAGCGGCCACGGCGGGCCCCAGCATTTT. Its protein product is CSGHGGPQHF.

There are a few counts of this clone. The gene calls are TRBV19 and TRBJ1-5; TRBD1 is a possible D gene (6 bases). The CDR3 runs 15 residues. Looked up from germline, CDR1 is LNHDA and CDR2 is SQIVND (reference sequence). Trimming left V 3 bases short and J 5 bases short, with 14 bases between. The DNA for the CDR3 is TGTGCCAGTAGTATTTACGGGGCAGGGGATCAGCCCCAGCATTTT. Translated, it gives CASSIYGAGDQPQHF.

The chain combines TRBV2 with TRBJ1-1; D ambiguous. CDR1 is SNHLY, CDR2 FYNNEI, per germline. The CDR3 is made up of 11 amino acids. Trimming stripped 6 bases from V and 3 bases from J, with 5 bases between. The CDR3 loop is CASRRDTEAFF. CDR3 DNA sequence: TGTGCCAGCAGGAGAGACACTGAAGCTTTCTTT.

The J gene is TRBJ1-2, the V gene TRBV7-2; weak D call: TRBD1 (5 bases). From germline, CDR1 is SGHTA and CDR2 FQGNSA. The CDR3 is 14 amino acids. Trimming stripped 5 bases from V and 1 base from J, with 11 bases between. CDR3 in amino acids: CASSPRGGNYGYTF. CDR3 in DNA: TGTGCCAGCAGCCCACGGGGGGGTAACTATGGCTACACCTTC.

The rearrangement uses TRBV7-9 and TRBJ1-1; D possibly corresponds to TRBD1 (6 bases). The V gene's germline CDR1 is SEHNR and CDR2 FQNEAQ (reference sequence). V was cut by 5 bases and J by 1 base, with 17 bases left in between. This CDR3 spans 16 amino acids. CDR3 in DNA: TGTGCCAGCAGCCCCCTTTCCCAGGGGACGAACACTGAAGCTTTCTTT. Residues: CASSPLSQGTNTEAFF. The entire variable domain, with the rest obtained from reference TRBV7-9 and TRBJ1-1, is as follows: DTGVSQNPRHKITKRGQNVTFRCDPISEHNRLYWYRQTLGQGPEFLTYFQNEAQLEKSRLLSDRFSAERPKGSFSTLEIQRTEQGDSAMYLCASSPLSQGTNTEAFFGQGTRLTVV.